Each of the 10 T cell receptor beta chains below was sequenced from the same sample in a study of T cells in Graves' hyperthyroidism and ophthalmopathy. Amplification targeted TCR beta CDR3 regions from RNA transcripts. First-round RT-PCR targeting the TCR CDR3 was performed with the HTBI primer set. In TCRdb, the multiplex PCR reads were re-called with MiXCR into one record per CDR3 protein. The data show nearly 600,000 distinct CDR3 sequences, with around 14% seen just once and approximately 5.7% held by the top ten. The sequenced sample consisted of blood. The source of these receptors is a woman aged 30 to 39 with Graves' hyperthyroidism that later progressed to Graves' ophthalmopathy.

This clonotype occurred many times. The chain has TRBV19 and TRBJ2-1; possible D gene TRBD2, 5 bases. This CDR3 is 15 amino acids long. Trimming pared 5 bases from V and 7 bases from J, leaving 18 bases between. CDR1 is LNHDA and CDR2 is SQIVND in the germline V gene (reference sequence). CDR3 bases: TGTGCCAGTAGTCCCAGCCGGGGTATAGGGAATGAGCAGTTCTTC. This encodes CASSPSRGIGNEQFF.

The chain is built from TRBV19 and TRBJ2-3; perhaps TRBD1 as D (6 bases). V lost 5 bases and J lost 4, with 16 bases in between. The CDR3 totals 15 residues. Germline-derived CDR1 and CDR2 are LNHDA and SQIVND (reference sequence). CDR3: CASSPDPGHPDTQYF. DNA for the CDR3: TGTGCCAGTAGTCCCGACCCGGGACACCCAGATACGCAGTATTTT.

This chain links TRBV4-1 with TRBJ1-2; D ambiguous. CDR3 length equals 13 residues. The germline V gene encodes CDR1 MGHRA and CDR2 YSYEKL. The V and J ends lost 5 bases and 1 base respectively, with 8 bases between them. This CDR3 reads CASSADINYGYTF. The CDR3 DNA is TGCGCCAGCAGCGCGGATATTAACTATGGCTACACCTTC.

This clonotype has just a few counts. This sequence may be a read error, since a much larger clone differs from it by one base. The V call is TRBV24-1, the J call TRBJ2-7; 7 nucleotides agree with TRBD2. Germline-derived CDR1 and CDR2 are KGHDR and SFDVKD. The ends lost 5 bases at V and 5 bases at J; junction bases unmatched: 14. The CDR3 loop spans 16 amino acids. DNA for the CDR3: TGTGCCACCAGTGTTACGGGACTAACGGGAGCGGACGAGCAGTACTTC. Protein product: CATSVTGLTGADEQYF.

This clonotype has at least ten counts. This sequence joins TRBV6-5 and TRBJ1-2; D gene unclear. CDR3 length: 14 residues. With 0 bases removed from V and 4 bases from J, the gap between germline ends came to 9 bases. Germline CDR1 reads MNHEY; CDR2 reads SVGAGI. The DNA for the CDR3 is TGTGCCAGCAGTTACTCCGAGGACGGCTATGGCTACACCTTC. This gives the protein CASSYSEDGYGYTF.

This clonotype has at least ten counts. The chain uses TRBV19 and TRBJ2-7, with D unresolved. Germline V gene lookup returns CDR1 LNHDA and CDR2 SQIVND (reference sequence). The CDR3 loop spans 14 amino acids. The V and J ends lost 5 bases and 2 bases respectively, with 13 bases between them. CDR3 DNA: TGTGCCAGTAGTTACCGGAGCCAGCCCTACGAGCAGTACTTC. Protein product: CASSYRSQPYEQYF.

CDR3 bases: TGTGCCACCAGTGATTTTAGGGAGTCCGAGCAGTACTTC. Translating gives CATSDFRESEQYF. The gene calls are TRBV24-1 and TRBJ2-7, with a tentative D call TRBD2 (5 bases). The CDR3 runs to 13 residues. Trimming left V 1 base short and J 6 bases short, with 9 bases between. Per germline, CDR1 KGHDR and CDR2 SFDVKD.

J is TRBJ2-2 and V is TRBV6-5; TRBD1 is a possible D gene (5 bases). The V end was cut by 0 bases, the J end by 3 bases, with 14 bases between. Germline CDR1 MNHEY, CDR2 SVGAGI. The CDR3 consists of 17 residues. CDR3 bases: TGTGCCAGCAGTTACTCTGGTGACAGCATCTACACCGGGGAGCTGTTTTTT. This codes for CASSYSGDSIYTGELFF.

In this sample, this clonotype turned up a few times. J is TRBJ2-2 and V is TRBV3-1, with 7 bases that match TRBD1. The CDR3 sequence is 15 residues long. Trimming at V came to 2 bases and at J to 6 bases, leaving 6 bases not matched to a gene. Germline V gene lookup returns CDR1 LGHDT and CDR2 YNNKEL (reference sequence). As DNA, the CDR3 is TGTGCCAGCAGCCAACGCGACAGGGCCCCCGGGGAGCTGTTTTTT. Translation gives CASSQRDRAPGELFF.

This clonotype was seen more than once but under ten times. The chain links TRBV6-1 to TRBJ1-5; weak D call: TRBD1 (5 bases). Germline V gene lookup returns CDR1 MNHNS and CDR2 SASEGT. V lost 7 bases and J lost 3, with 16 bases in between. This CDR3 has 15 residues. The CDR3 region is CASKNGGGDNQPQHF. DNA for the CDR3: TGTGCCAGCAAGAACGGGGGTGGTGACAATCAGCCCCAGCATTTT.